Listed below are T cell receptor beta chains from one sample, sequenced in a study of blood T cell repertoires in COVID-19. Here immunoSEQ multiplex PCR was the method, and the copy in TCRdb shows in-frame clones only, minus some. The sample holds 200,000 to 250,000 clones, about 88% seen once. Sample: peripheral blood. These receptors all stem from a man between 45 and 60 years old with COVID-19, enrolled during active disease. CDR3s include the opening cysteine and the closing phenylalanine or tryptophan. The order of the fields is V gene, J gene, clone size, D gene, CDR3 protein, CDR3 DNA. The D gene is left open where the match is weak. Not every row has a clone size; where given, it reads once, few, many or a size class.

V gene: TRBV18
J gene: TRBJ2-5
clone size: -
D gene: -
CDR3 protein: CASSPPSLVRGPQYF
CDR3 DNA: TGTGCCAGCTCACCTCCTAGCCTGGTCCGAGGGCCCCAGTACTTC

V gene: TRBV9
J gene: TRBJ2-1
clone size: -
D gene: -
CDR3 protein: CASSAPRGTYSYNEQFF
CDR3 DNA: TGTGCCAGCAGCGCCCCCAGGGGGACTTACTCCTACAATGAGCAGTTCTTC

V gene: TRBV7-3
J gene: TRBJ2-7
clone size: -
D gene: -
CDR3 protein: CASSLRGTYEQYF
CDR3 DNA: TGTGCCAGCAGCTTAAGAGGTACCTACGAGCAGTACTTC

V gene: TRBV27
J gene: TRBJ2-3
clone size: -
D gene: TRBD2
CDR3 protein: CASSSRLAKSSDTQYF
CDR3 DNA: TGTGCCAGCAGTTCCAGACTAGCCAAATCTTCCGATACGCAGTATTTT

V gene: TRBV18
J gene: TRBJ2-2
clone size: once
D gene: -
CDR3 protein: CASSVQGNTGELFF
CDR3 DNA: TGTGCCAGCTCAGTACAGGGGAACACCGGGGAGCTGTTTTTT

V gene: TRBV19
J gene: TRBJ2-7
clone size: -
D gene: TRBD2
CDR3 protein: CASSPAGAYEQYF
CDR3 DNA: TGTGCCAGTAGCCCAGCGGGAGCCTACGAGCAGTACTTC

V gene: TRBV3-1/TRBV3-2
J gene: TRBJ1-3
clone size: -
D gene: -
CDR3 protein: CASSQAPGLLSGNTIYF
CDR3 DNA: TGTGCCAGCAGCCAAGCACCGGGACTACTCTCTGGAAACACCATATATTTT

V gene: TRBV9
J gene: TRBJ2-2
clone size: -
D gene: TRBD2
CDR3 protein: CASSGLAGGVGELFF
CDR3 DNA: TGTGCCAGCAGCGGGCTAGCGGGAGGCGTCGGGGAGCTGTTTTTT

V gene: TRBV19
J gene: TRBJ1-6
clone size: few
D gene: -
CDR3 protein: CASRSGTINSPLHF
CDR3 DNA: TGTGCCAGTAGGTCCGGGACAATAAATTCACCCCTCCACTTT

V gene: TRBV7-9
J gene: TRBJ1-4
clone size: -
D gene: TRBD1
CDR3 protein: CASSLPQGGEKLFF
CDR3 DNA: TGTGCCAGCAGCTTACCGCAGGGGGGAGAAAAACTGTTTTTT

V gene: TRBV29-1
J gene: TRBJ2-3
clone size: -
D gene: TRBD2
CDR3 protein: CSVDAGADTQYF
CDR3 DNA: TGCAGCGTTGACGCGGGAGCAGATACGCAGTATTTT

V gene: TRBV15
J gene: TRBJ2-2
clone size: few
D gene: -
CDR3 protein: CATSRDLVSTGELFF
CDR3 DNA: TGTGCCACCAGCAGAGATCTCGTTAGCACCGGGGAGCTGTTTTTT